Below, 20 T cell receptor beta chains from the same sample are listed, as sequenced in a study of siplizumab effects on memory and regulatory T cells. Only in-frame clones appear in the TCRdb table, and some are missing; sequencing was by immunoSEQ multiplex PCR. Of roughly 9,200 clones in the sample, around 40% were seen once. Cocultured for 6 to 7 days at 37°C were the mixed lymphocyte reaction cells. For these TCRs, the target antigens are not known. Input material: CFSE-low (dividing) CD4+ T cells sorted from an allogeneic mixed lymphocyte reaction. The receptor source for this set is a human donor in good health; the cells came from an allogeneic mixed lymphocyte reaction.

Notes on this clone: At one boundary the junction diverges from the germline segment, which might be a read error. The rearrangement uses TRBV4-1 and TRBJ2-7; TRBD2 aligns across 12 bases. Germline V gene data show CDR1 as MGHRA and CDR2 as YSYEKL. The CDR3 covers 15 residues. The CDR3 region has the DNA TGTGCCAGCAGCCAACTAGCGGGAGGCTCCTACGAGCAGTACTTC. It encodes CASSQLAGGSYEQYF.

In its sample, this clone was seen a few times. The chain is built from TRBV28 and TRBJ1-1, with D possibly TRBD1 on 5 matching bases. With 6 bases removed from V and 1 base from J, the gap between germline ends came to 9 bases. There are 13 residues in the CDR3. The germline V gene has CDR1 MDHEN and CDR2 SYDVKM. The DNA for the CDR3 is TGTGCCAGCAGGCGGGACCCGAACACTGAAGCTTTCTTT. Amino acid sequence: CASRRDPNTEAFF.

CDR3 region: CASSQDNKILETQYF. CDR3 DNA sequence: TGCGCCAGCAGCCAAGATAATAAGATATTAGAGACCCAGTACTTC. The rearrangement links TRBV4-1 to TRBJ2-5; no clear D gene. The germline V and J ends were trimmed by 0 bases and 4 bases, with 12 bases remaining between them. CDR1 is MGHRA and CDR2 is YSYEKL in the germline V gene. The length of the CDR3 is 15 residues.

The chain couples TRBV6-4 to TRBJ2-2; TRBD2 is a possible D gene (5 bases). In germline, CDR1 is MRHNA, CDR2 SNTAGT. V gave up 3 bases and J gave up 4 bases, with 9 bases separating them. The CDR3 loop spans 14 amino acids. The CDR3 nucleotides are TGTGCCAGCAGTGAAACGGGGAGCACCGGGGAGCTGTTTTTT. Amino acid sequence: CASSETGSTGELFF.

This clone qualifies as medium-sized. Other DNA sequences in the same sample also yield this CDR3. The chain recombines TRBV18 with TRBJ1-5, with TRBD1 matching over 9 bases. From germline, CDR1 is KGHSH and CDR2 LQKENI. J gave up 0 bases and V 6 bases, and 3 bases lay outside the gene matches. This CDR3 has 15 residues. CDR3 loop: CASSRTGDSNQPQHF. The DNA of the CDR3 is TGTGCCAGCTCTCGGACAGGGGATAGCAATCAGCCCCAGCATTTT.

Relative to its sample, this clone is medium-sized. The V gene is TRBV4-1, the J gene TRBJ2-2; TRBD2 is a possible D gene (7 bases). The CDR3 length is 17 residues. Germline assignment: CDR1 MGHRA and CDR2 YSYEKL. V shed 4 bases and J shed 2 bases, with 17 bases lying between them. The CDR3 region has the DNA TGCGCCAGCAGCCTATGGGGGGCGGGGGCTAACACCGGGGAGCTGTTTTTT. Translated, it gives CASSLWGAGANTGELFF.

There are a few counts of this clone. The chain couples TRBV5-1 to TRBJ2-3; 8 bases line up with TRBD2. Unmatched junction bases numbered 9, after V lost 2 bases and J lost 4 bases. The germline V gene encodes CDR1 SGHRS and CDR2 YFSETQ. The CDR3 contains 16 residues. The CDR3 is CASSFMPSGRSDTQYF. The CDR3 coding sequence is TGCGCCAGCAGCTTTATGCCTAGCGGGCGCTCAGATACGCAGTATTTT. Filled out from reference TRBV5-1 and TRBJ2-3, the complete variable domain reads KAGVTQTPRYLIKTRGQQVTLSCSPISGHRSVSWYQQTPGQGLQFLFEYFSETQRNKGNFPGRFSGRQFSNSRSEMNVSTLELGDSALYLCASSFMPSGRSDTQYFGPGTRLTVL.

The chain couples TRBV5-1 to TRBJ2-2; D not resolved. The V end lost 2 bases, the J end lost 6 bases, and 8 bases lay between the germline ends. This CDR3 region has 13 residues. In germline, CDR1 is SGHRS, CDR2 YFSETQ. For the CDR3, the DNA is TGCGCCAGCAGCTTTACAGTACCCGGGGAGCTGTTTTTT. Protein sequence: CASSFTVPGELFF.

This clone appeared a few times. The gene calls are TRBV7-2 and TRBJ1-1; D gene ambiguous. This CDR3 has 12 amino acids. Trimming removed 1 base from V and 11 bases from J, with 11 bases in between. Per germline, CDR1 SGHTA and CDR2 FQGNSA. The CDR3 here is CASSLVVFRAFF. The DNA of the CDR3 is TGTGCCAGCAGCTTAGTGGTTTTTAGGGCTTTCTTT.

This clone was detected a few times. The chain is built from TRBV18 and TRBJ2-7, with D perhaps matching TRBD2 (5 bases). This CDR3 spans 15 amino acids. Trimming pared 3 bases from V and 0 bases from J, leaving 12 bases between. Germline CDR1 reads KGHSH; CDR2 reads LQKENI. This chain's CDR3 is CASSPMVGSSYEQYF. CDR3 nucleotide sequence: TGTGCCAGCTCACCTATGGTGGGGAGCTCCTACGAGCAGTACTTC.

V gene TRBV9 combines with J gene TRBJ2-5; D might be TRBD1 (5 bases). Germline-derived CDR1 and CDR2 are SGDLS and YYNGEE. With 1 base removed from V and 5 bases from J, the gap between germline ends came to 9 bases. This CDR3 spans 13 amino acids. This CDR3 reads CASSVTGRETQYF. CDR3 sequence (DNA): TGTGCCAGCAGCGTAACAGGCCGGGAGACCCAGTACTTC.

J is TRBJ1-1 and V is TRBV7-8; perhaps TRBD1 as D (6 bases). CDR3 length: 14 residues. Trimming left V 4 bases short and J 5 bases short, with 14 bases between. Germline CDR1 and CDR2: SGHVS and FQNEAQ. The CDR3 sequence is CASSWARGQTEAFF. The CDR3 bases are TGTGCCAGCAGCTGGGCCAGGGGACAAACTGAAGCTTTCTTT.

In its sample, this clone was seen a few times. This chain links TRBV28 with TRBJ1-2, with 9 positions matching TRBD1. Germline trimming cut 6 bases from V and 8 bases from J; bases unmatched to any gene: 7. The CDR3 spans 13 residues. Per germline, CDR1 MDHEN and CDR2 SYDVKM. CDR3 nucleotide sequence: TGTGCCAGCAGCCCACAGGGGGCGCAAGGCTACACCTTC. It is translated as CASSPQGAQGYTF.

The genes are TRBV6-5 and TRBJ1-1; no clear D. V was cut by 7 bases and J by 1 base, with 16 bases left in between. The V gene's germline CDR1 is MNHEY and CDR2 SVGAGI. CDR3 length equals 15 residues. The CDR3 spells CASKIWEHGNTEAFF. The CDR3 DNA reads as TGTGCCAGCAAAATCTGGGAGCATGGGAACACTGAAGCTTTCTTT.

This clone is medium-sized. This rearrangement joins TRBV28 to TRBJ2-7, with 9 positions matching TRBD2. This CDR3 is built from 15 residues. J was trimmed by 0 bases and V by 5 bases; bases with no gene match: 5. CDR1 is MDHEN and CDR2 is SYDVKM in the germline V gene. CDR3 in DNA: TGTGCCAGCAGTACCACGACTAGCGGCTCCTACGAGCAGTACTTC. Translating gives CASSTTTSGSYEQYF.

This clone is categorized as medium-sized. V and J are TRBV19 and TRBJ2-5; D gene unclear. Trimming took off 6 bases at V and 5 bases at J, with 10 bases between the two ends. The CDR3 has 12 amino acids. Germline values: CDR1 LNHDA, CDR2 SQIVND (reference sequence). The CDR3 protein is CASSFTGETQYF. In DNA, the CDR3 is TGTGCCAGTAGCTTCACCGGGGAGACCCAGTACTTC.

This chain connects TRBV4-3 to TRBJ2-3; possibly TRBD2 for D (6 bases). Trimming pared 0 bases from V and 4 bases from J, leaving 20 bases between. CDR1 and CDR2 from the germline V gene are LGHNA and YSLEER. CDR3 size: 18 residues. This CDR3 reads CASSQDPRRDNWADTQYF. CDR3 DNA: TGCGCCAGCAGCCAAGATCCGAGGCGGGATAATTGGGCAGATACGCAGTATTTT.

In this sample, this clone is medium-sized (0.01 to 0.1%). The rearrangement joins TRBV5-1 to TRBJ2-7, with D perhaps matching TRBD1 (6 bases). The germline gives CDR1 SGHRS, CDR2 YFSETQ. V lost 4 bases and J lost 4, with 15 bases in between. This CDR3 contains 14 residues. The CDR3, as DNA: TGCGCCAGCAGCCAAGGTACAGGGTCGTACGAGCAGTACTTC. Its translation is CASSQGTGSYEQYF.

This clone has only a few counts. This chain's CDR3 is CSVLKGQNTEAFF. The CDR3 bases are TGCAGCGTTCTAAAGGGGCAGAACACTGAAGCTTTCTTT. The chain carries TRBV29-1 and TRBJ1-1; perhaps TRBD1 as D (5 bases). Germline CDR1 is SQVTM and CDR2 is ANQGSEA. The CDR3 length is 13 residues. Trimming removed 5 bases from V and 1 base from J, with 11 bases in between.

This clone was observed a handful of times. The genes are TRBV2 and TRBJ2-1; no definite D call. V was trimmed by 4 bases and J by 8 bases, leaving 12 bases between them. Germline-derived CDR1 and CDR2 are SNHLY and FYNNEI. The CDR3 is made up of 13 amino acids. The CDR3 DNA sequence: TGTGCCAGCAGTGGTGAAGGGTTCGATGAGCAGTTCTTC. It specifies CASSGEGFDEQFF. The complete variable domain, with remaining parts taken from reference TRBV2 and TRBJ2-1, reads EPEVTQTPSHQVTQMGQEVILRCVPISNHLYFYWYRQILGQKVEFLVSFYNNEISEKSEIFDDQFSVERPDGSNFTLKIRSTKLEDSAMYFCASSGEGFDEQFFGPGTRLTVL.